The T cell receptor (beta chain) under discussion was sequenced for a study of Ad26.COV2.S vaccination and SARS-CoV-2 variants. Study results and limitations: Measurements of TCR breadth and depth may have given underestimates of the total T cell responses. Spike-specific CD8+ and CD4+ T cell responses reportedly showed substantial breadth after vaccination.

Indicated treatment: around 19 received Ad26.COV2.S at low or high dose, single or two shots; 5 received placebo; per-sample allocation not given. Samples analyzed were those drawn on day 63 after the first vaccine or placebo injection. An adult of 18-55 years in Boston served as donor. Participants' vaccine, an Ad26 vector, delivered Wuhan-strain SARS-CoV-2 spike. The germline V gene encodes CDR1 LNHNV and CDR2 YYDKDF (reference sequence). The length of the CDR3 is 17 residues. V was shortened by 3 bases and J by 4 bases, with 21 bases between the two germline ends. Regarding this clone: Its antigen is unknown.

The data were produced by immunoSEQ multiplex PCR, yet TCRdb's version contains in-frame clones alone and is incomplete. The data hold roughly 680,000 clones, with 89% observed a single time. V is TRBV15 and J is TRBJ2-5; D possibly corresponds to TRBD1 (6 bases). The TCR comes from a person between 18 and 60 years old who received the Ad26.COV2.S COVID-19 vaccine or a placebo. The sample was peripheral blood, taken in a trial of Ad26.COV2.S vaccine versus placebo. In DNA, the CDR3 is TGTGCCACCAGCAGCCCTCTGCAAGGGGGTTACATAGAGACCCAGTACTTC. It translates to CATSSPLQGGYIETQYF.